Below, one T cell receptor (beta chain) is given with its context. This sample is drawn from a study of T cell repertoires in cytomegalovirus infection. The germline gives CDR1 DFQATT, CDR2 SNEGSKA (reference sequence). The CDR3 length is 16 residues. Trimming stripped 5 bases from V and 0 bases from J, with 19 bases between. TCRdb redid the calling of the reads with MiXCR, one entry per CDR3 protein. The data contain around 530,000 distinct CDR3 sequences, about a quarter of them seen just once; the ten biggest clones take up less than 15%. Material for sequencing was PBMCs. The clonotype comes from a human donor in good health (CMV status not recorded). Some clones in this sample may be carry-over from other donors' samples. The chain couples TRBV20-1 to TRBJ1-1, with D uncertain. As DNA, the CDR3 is TGCAGTGCTCCGAGAGGAGTTAATTTTATGAACACTGAAGCTTTCTTT. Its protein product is CSAPRGVNFMNTEAFF.